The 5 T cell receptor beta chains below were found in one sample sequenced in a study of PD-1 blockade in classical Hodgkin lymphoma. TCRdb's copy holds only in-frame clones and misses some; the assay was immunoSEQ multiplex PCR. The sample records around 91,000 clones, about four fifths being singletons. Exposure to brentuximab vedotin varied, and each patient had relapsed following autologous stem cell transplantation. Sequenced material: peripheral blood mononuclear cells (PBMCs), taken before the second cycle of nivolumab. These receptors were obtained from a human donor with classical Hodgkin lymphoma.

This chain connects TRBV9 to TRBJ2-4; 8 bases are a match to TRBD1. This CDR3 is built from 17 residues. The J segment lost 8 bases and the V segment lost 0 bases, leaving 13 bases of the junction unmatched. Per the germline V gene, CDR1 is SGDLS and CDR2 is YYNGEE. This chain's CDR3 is CASSVGPAGGGGDIQYF. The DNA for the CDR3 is TGTGCCAGCAGCGTAGGTCCGGCAGGGGGCGGTGGTGACATTCAGTACTTC. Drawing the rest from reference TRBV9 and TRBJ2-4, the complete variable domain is DSGVTQTPKHLITATGQRVTLRCSPRSGDLSVYWYQQSLDQGLQFLIQYYNGEERAKGNILERFSAQQFPDLHSELNLSSLELGDSALYFCASSVGPAGGGGDIQYFGAGTRLSVL.

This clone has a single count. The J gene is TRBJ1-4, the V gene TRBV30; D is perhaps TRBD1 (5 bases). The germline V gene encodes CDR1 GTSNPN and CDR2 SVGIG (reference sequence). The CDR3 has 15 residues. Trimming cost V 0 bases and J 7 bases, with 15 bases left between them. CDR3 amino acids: CAWSVPAGSLEKLFF. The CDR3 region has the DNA TGTGCCTGGAGTGTTCCGGCAGGGTCACTTGAAAAACTGTTTTTT. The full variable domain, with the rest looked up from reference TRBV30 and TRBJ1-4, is SQTIHQWPATLVQPVGSPLSLECTVEGTSNPNLYWYRQAAGRGLQLLFYSVGIGQISSEVPQNLSASRPQDRQFILSSKKLLLSDSGFYLCAWSVPAGSLEKLFFGSGTQLSVL.

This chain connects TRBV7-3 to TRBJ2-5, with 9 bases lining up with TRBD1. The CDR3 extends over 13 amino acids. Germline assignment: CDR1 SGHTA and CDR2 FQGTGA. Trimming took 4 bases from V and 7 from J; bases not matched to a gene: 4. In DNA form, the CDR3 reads TGTGCCAGCAGCTCGGGACAGGGAGGGACCCAGTACTTC. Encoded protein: CASSSGQGGTQYF.

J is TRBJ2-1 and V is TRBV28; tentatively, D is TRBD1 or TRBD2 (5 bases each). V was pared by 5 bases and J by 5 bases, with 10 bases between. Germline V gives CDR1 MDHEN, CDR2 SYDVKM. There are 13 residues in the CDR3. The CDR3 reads CASSRDRNNEQFF. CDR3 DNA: TGTGCCAGCAGTAGGGACCGAAACAATGAGCAGTTCTTC.

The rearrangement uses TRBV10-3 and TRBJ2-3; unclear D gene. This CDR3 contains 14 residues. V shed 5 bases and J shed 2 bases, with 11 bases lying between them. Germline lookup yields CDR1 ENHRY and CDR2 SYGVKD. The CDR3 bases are TGTGCCATCAGTTCACACCAAAACACAGATACGCAGTATTTT. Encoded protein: CAISSHQNTDTQYF.